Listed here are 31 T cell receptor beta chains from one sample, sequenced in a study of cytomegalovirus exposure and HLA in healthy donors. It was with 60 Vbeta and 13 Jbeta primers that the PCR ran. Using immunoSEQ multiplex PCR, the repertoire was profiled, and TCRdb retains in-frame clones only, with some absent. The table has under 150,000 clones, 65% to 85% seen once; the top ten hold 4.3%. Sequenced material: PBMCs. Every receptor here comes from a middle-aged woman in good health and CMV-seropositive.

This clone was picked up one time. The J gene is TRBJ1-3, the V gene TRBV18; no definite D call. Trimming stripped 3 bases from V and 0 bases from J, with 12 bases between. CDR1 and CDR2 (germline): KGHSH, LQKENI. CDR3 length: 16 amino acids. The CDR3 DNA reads TGTGCCAGCTCACCTCTAGAGTTAGGCTCTGGAAACACCATATATTTT. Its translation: CASSPLELGSGNTIYF.

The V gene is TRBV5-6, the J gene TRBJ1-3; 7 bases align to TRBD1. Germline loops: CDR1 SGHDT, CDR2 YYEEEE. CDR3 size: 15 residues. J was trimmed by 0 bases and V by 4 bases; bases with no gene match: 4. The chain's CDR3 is CASSTTGISGNTIYF. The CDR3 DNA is TGTGCCAGCAGCACGACAGGGATCTCTGGAAACACCATATATTTT.

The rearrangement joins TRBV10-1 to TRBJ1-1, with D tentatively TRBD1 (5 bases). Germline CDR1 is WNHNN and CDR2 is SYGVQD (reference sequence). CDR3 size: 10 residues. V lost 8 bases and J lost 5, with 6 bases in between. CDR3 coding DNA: TGCGCCAGCGGGACTACTGAAGCTTTCTTT. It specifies CASGTTEAFF.

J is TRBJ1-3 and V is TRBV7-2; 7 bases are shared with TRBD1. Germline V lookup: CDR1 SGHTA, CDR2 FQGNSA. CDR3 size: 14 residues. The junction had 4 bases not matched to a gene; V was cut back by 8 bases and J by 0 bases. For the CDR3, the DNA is TGTGCCAGCGGTACAGGGGTCTCTGGAAACACCATATATTTT. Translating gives CASGTGVSGNTIYF.

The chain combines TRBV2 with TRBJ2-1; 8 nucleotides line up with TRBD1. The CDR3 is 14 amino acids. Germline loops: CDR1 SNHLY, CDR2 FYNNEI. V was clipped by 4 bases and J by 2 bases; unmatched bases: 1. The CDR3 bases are TGTGCCAGCAGTGTGGGACAGGCCTACAATGAGCAGTTCTTC. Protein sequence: CASSVGQAYNEQFF.

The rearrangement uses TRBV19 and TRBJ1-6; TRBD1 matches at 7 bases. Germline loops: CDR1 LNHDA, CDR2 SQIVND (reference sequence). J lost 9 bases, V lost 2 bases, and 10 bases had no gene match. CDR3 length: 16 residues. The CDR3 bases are TGTGCCAGTAGTATACAGGACAGGATGTACAGTTCACCCCTCCACTTT. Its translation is CASSIQDRMYSSPLHF.

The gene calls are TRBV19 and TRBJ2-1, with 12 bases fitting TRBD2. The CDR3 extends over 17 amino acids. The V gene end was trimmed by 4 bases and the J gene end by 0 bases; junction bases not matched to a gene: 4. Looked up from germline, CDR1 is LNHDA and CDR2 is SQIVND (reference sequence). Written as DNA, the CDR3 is TGTGCCAGTAGTACCCTGACTAGCGGGAGCTCCTACAATGAGCAGTTCTTC. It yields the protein CASSTLTSGSSYNEQFF.

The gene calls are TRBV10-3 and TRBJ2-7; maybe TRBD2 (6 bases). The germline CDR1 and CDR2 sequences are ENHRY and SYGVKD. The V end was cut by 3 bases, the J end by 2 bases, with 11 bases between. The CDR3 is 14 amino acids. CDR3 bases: TGTGCCATCAGTGAAGTCGGGACTCCCTACGAGCAGTACTTC. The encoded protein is CAISEVGTPYEQYF.

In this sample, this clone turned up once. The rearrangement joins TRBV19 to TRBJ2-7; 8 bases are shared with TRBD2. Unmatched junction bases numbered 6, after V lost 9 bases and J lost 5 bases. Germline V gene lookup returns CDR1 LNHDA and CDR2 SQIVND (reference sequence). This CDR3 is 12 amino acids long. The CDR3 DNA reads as TGTGCCAGCGCGGGACTAGTTAACGAGCAGTACTTC. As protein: CASAGLVNEQYF.

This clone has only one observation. For the CDR3, the DNA is TGTGCCAGCAGCAACCCGGGACAGGGGTATTCGGATGAGCAGTTCTTC. Translating it yields CASSNPGQGYSDEQFF. The chain uses TRBV4-2 and TRBJ2-1; 10 bases are a match to TRBD1. CDR1 LGHNA and CDR2 YNFKEQ come from the germline V gene. V shed 5 bases and J 8 bases; nucleotides not matched to a gene: 12. The CDR3 spans 16 residues.

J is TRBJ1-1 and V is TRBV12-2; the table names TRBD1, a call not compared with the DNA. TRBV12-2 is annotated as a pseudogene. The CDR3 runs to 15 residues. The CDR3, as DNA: TGTGCAAGTCGCTTGGGGACAGGGCGGAACACTGAAGCTTTCTTT. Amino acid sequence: CASRLGTGRNTEAFF.

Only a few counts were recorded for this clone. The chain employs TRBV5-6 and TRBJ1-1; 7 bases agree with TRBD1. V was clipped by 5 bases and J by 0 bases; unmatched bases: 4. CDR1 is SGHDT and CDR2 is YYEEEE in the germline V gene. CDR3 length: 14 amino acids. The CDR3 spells CASSHDRVNTEAFF. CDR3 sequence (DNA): TGTGCCAGCAGTCACGACAGGGTGAACACTGAAGCTTTCTTT.

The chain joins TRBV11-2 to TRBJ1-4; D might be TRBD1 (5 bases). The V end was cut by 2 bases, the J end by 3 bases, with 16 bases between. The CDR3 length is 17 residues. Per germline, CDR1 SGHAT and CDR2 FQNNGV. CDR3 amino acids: CASSLLGGGAANEKLFF. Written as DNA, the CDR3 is TGTGCCAGCAGCTTACTGGGCGGGGGAGCAGCTAATGAAAAACTGTTTTTT.

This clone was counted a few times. In DNA form, the CDR3 reads TGCGCCAGCAGTGAGGGCAGTTACACCGGGGAGCTGTTTTTT. This translates into CASSEGSYTGELFF. This chain uses TRBV10-1 with TRBJ2-2, with D hard to call. The CDR3 has 14 amino acids. V lost 2 bases and J lost 3, with 7 bases in between. Per germline, CDR1 WNHNN and CDR2 SYGVQD (reference sequence).

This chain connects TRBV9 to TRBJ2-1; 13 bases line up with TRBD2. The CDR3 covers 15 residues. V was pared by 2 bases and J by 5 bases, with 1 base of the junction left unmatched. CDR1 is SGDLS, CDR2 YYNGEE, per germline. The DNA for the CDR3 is TGTGCCAGCAGCGTTACTAGCGGGAGGGACAATGAGCAGTTCTTC. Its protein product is CASSVTSGRDNEQFF.

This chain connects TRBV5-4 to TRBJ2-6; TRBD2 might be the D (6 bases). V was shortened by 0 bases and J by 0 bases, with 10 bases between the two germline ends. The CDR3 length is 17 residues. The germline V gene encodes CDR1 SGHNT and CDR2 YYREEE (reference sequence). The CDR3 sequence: CASSLVNGGSGANVLTF. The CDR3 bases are TGTGCCAGCAGCTTGGTGAACGGGGGCTCTGGGGCCAACGTCCTGACTTTC.

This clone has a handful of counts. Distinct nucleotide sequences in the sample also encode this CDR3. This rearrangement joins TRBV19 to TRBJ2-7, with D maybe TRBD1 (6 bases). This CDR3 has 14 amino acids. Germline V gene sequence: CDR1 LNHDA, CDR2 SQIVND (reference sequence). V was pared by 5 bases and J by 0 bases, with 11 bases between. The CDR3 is CASSGTGSSYEQYF. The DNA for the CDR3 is TGTGCCAGTAGTGGCACAGGGAGCTCCTACGAGCAGTACTTC.

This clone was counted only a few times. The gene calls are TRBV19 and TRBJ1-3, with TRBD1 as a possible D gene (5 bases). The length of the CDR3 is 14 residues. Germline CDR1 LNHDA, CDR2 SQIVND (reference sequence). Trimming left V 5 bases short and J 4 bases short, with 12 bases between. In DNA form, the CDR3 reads TGTGCCAGTAGTGGCGGGGCAGTCGGAAACACCATATATTTT. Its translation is CASSGGAVGNTIYF.

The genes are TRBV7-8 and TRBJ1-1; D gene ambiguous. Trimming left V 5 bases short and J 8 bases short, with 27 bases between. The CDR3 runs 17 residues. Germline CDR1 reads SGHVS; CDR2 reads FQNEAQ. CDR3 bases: TGTGCCAGCAGCCCTCGACTGAGCAGCCCGCGATTCTTCGAAGCTTTCTTT. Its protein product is CASSPRLSSPRFFEAFF.

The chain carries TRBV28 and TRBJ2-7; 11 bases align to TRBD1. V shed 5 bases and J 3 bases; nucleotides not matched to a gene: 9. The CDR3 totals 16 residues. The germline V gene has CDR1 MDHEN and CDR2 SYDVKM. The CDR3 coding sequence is TGTGCCAGCAGTCCGCTGCCCGGGACAGGGGGCTACGAGCAGTACTTC. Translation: CASSPLPGTGGYEQYF.

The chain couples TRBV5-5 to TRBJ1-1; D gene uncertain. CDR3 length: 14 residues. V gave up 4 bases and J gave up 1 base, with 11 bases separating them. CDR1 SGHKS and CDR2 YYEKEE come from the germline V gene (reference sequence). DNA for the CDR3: TGTGCCAGCAGCCTCCGGCAGGCGAACACTGAAGCTTTCTTT. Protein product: CASSLRQANTEAFF. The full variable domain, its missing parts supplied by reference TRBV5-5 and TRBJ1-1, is DAGVTQSPTHLIKTRGQQVTLRCSPISGHKSVSWYQQVLGQGPQFIFQYYEKEERGRGNFPDRFSARQFPNYSSELNVNALLLGDSALYLCASSLRQANTEAFFGQGTRLTVV.

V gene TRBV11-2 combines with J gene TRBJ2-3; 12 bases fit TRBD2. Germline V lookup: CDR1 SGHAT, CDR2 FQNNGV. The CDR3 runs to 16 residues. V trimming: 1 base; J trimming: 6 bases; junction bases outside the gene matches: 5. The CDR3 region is CASSLALAGGSDTQYF. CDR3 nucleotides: TGTGCCAGCAGCTTAGCACTAGCGGGAGGTTCGGATACGCAGTATTTT.

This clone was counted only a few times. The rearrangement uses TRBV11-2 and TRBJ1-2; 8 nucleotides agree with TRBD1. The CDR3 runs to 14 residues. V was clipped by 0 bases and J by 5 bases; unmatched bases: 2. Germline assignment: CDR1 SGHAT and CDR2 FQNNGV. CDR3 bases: TGTGCCAGCAGCTTAGACAGGGGGCCGTATGGCTACACCTTC. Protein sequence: CASSLDRGPYGYTF.

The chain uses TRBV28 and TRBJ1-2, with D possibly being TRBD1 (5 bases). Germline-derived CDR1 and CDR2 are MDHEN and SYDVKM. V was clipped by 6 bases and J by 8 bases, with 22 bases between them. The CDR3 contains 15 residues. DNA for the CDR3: TGTGCCAGCAGCCCGTGGGCAGGGAATTTGGAGGGCTACACCTTC. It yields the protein CASSPWAGNLEGYTF.

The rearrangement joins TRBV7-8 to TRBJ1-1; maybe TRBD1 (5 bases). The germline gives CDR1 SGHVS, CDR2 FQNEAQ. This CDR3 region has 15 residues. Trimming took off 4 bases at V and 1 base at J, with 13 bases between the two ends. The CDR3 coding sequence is TGTGCCAGCAGCTCAGTGGGGGGGACGAACACTGAAGCTTTCTTT. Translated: CASSSVGGTNTEAFF.

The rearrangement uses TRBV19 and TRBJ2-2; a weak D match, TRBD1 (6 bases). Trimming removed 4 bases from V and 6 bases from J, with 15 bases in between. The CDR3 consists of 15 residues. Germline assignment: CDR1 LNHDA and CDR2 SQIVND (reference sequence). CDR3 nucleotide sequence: TGTGCCAGTAGTACCCGTGGACAGTACGCCGGGGAGCTGTTTTTT. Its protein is CASSTRGQYAGELFF.

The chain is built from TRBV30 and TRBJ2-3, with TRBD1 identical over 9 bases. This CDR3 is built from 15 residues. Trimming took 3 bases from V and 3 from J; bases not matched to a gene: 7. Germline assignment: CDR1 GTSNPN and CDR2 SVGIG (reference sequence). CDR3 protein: CAWRPDRGWTDTQYF. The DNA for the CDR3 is TGTGCCTGGAGACCTGACAGGGGGTGGACAGATACGCAGTATTTT. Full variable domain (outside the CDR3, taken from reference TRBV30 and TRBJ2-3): SQTIHQWPATLVQPVGSPLSLECTVEGTSNPNLYWYRQAAGRGLQLLFYSVGIGQISSEVPQNLSASRPQDRQFILSSKKLLLSDSGFYLCAWRPDRGWTDTQYFGPGTRLTVL.

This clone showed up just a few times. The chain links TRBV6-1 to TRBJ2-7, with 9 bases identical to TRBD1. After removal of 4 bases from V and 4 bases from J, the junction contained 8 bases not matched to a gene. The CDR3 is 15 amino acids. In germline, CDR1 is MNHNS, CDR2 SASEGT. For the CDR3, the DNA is TGTGCCAGCAGTGTACAGGGGGCATTGAGTTACGAGCAGTACTTC. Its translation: CASSVQGALSYEQYF.

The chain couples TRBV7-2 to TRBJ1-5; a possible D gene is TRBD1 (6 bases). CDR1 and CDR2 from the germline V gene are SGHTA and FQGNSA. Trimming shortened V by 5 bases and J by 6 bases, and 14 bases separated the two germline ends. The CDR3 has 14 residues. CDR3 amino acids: CASSPQGPGQPQHF. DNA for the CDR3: TGTGCCAGCAGCCCGCAGGGGCCGGGTCAGCCCCAGCATTTT.

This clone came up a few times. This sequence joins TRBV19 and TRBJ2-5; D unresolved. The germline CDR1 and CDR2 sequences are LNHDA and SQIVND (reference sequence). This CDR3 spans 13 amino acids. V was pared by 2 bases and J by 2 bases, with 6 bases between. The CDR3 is CASSIFAQETQYF. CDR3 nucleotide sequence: TGTGCCAGTAGTATATTTGCGCAAGAGACCCAGTACTTC.

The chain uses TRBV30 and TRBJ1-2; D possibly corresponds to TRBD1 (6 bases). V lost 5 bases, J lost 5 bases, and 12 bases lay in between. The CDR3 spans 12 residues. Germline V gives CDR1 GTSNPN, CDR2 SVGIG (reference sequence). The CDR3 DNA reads TGTGCCTGGCCGCGGGGGGCGTATGGCTACACCTTC. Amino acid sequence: CAWPRGAYGYTF.